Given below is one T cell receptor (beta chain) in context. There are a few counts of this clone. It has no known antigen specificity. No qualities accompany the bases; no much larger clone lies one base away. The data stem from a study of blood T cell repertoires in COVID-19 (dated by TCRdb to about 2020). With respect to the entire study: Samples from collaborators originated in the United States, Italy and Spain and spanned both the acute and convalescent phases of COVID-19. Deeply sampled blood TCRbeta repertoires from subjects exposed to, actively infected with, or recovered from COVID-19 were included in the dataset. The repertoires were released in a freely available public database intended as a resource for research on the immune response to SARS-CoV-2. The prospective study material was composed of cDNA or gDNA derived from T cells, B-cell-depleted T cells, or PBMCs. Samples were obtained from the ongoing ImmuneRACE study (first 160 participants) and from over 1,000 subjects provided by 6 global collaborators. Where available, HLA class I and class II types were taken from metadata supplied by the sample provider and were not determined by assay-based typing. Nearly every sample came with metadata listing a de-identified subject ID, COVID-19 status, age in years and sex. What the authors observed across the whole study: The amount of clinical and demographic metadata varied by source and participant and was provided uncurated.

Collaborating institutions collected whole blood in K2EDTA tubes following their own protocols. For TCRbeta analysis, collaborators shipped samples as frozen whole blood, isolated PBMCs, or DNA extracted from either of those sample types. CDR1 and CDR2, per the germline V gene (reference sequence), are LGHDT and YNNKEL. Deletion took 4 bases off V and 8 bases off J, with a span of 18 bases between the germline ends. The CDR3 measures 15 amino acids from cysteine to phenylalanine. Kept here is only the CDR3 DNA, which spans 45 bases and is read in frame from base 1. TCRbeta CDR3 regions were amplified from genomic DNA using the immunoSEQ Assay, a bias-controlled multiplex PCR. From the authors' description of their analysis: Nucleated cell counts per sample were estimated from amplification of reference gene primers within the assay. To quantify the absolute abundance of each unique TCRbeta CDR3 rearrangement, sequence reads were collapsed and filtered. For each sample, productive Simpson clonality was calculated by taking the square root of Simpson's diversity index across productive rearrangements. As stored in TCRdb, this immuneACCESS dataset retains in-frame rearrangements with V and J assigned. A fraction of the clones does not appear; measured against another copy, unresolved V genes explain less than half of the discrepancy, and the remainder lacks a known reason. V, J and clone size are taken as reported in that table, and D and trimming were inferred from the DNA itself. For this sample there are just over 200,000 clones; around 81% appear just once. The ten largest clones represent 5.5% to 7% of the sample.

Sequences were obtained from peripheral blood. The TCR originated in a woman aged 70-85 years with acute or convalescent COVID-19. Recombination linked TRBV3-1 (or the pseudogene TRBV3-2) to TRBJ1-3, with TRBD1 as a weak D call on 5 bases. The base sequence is TGTGCCAGCAGCCCCCGGGGAGGGACTGGGGACACCATATATTTT. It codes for CASSPRGGTGDTIYF.